Sequencing of this T cell receptor (beta chain) was carried out in a study of HIV-infected patients and healthy controls (dated by TCRdb to about 2014). With regard to the full study: The question the study tested was whether immune perturbation and reconstitution could be captured by deep TCR repertoire sequencing of small blood samples from HIV patients.

The germline V gene gives CDR1 as MNHEY and CDR2 as SVGEGT. The CDR3 has 15 amino acids, counting the end cysteine and phenylalanine. Of all the DNA, just the CDR3 is kept, 45 bases in frame from base 1. The V and J ends are trimmed by 7 bases and 0 bases, leaving 14 bases between them. Whole blood was used without fractionating the cells, so the repertoire represented all peripheral T cells without sorting. As controls, about nine uninfected healthy donors were sampled, and four of those donors gave samples twice, about 3 months apart. For RNA extraction, an approximately 2.6 ml sample of peripheral blood was drawn into Tempus tubes. The TURBO-DNase kit was used to remove leftover genomic DNA, and GLOBINclear was used to deplete globin mRNA. SuperScript III was used to reverse transcribe 500 ng RNA with primers targeting the alpha and beta constant regions. Separate alpha and beta chain libraries were made by chain-specific third strand synthesis with multiplexing indices. The protocol used a single primer pair to amplify all rearrangements within a chain, which avoided primer bias, and attached molecular barcodes to each cDNA molecule. Purified cDNA was joined by T4 RNA Ligase 1 to a 5' RACE adapter carrying a random hexamer and the SP2 sequencing primer site. Second strand synthesis was primed from the SP2 site with Phusion polymerase, using slow temperature ramps to favor optimal annealing. Two random hexamer sequences, both added before amplification and joined together, made up the 12-nucleotide barcode of each molecule. A short first PCR added P5 and P7 adapter elements plus a second index, followed by a roughly 25-cycle amplification PCR with P5s and P7 primers. Libraries received 25 to 35 PCR cycles in total, were quantified on a Qubit, sized on a Bioanalyzer, and diluted to approximately 4 nM. The normalized libraries were sequenced on an Illumina MiSeq using 2 x 250 paired-end kits. Into approximately 10 ul Tris-Cl, the reverse transcription reactions were eluted following cleanup on MinElute columns. Adapter ligations were incubated for about 20 hours at 16 degrees C and subsequently purified with AMPure XP beads at a 1:1 ratio. In the authors' own workflow: Demultiplexed FASTQ files were processed with a modified Decombinator that output V, J, insert and barcode information. Any sequence that shared a barcode yet differed from the dominant sequence was discarded as an error, and the number of original cDNA molecules was estimated by counting barcodes clustered at Levenshtein distance 3. For downstream analyses, the R packages ineq, vegan, igraph and RCytoscape were used, along with IMGT nomenclature and CDR3 definitions. V gene usage was calculated across distinct sequences, with every TCR tallied a single time to avoid skew from clonal expansion. Unique CDR3 amino acid sequences within a donor were connected in similarity networks whenever two sequences differed by a single Levenshtein edit. The authors compiled published HIV-specific CDR3s (about 99 alpha, 650 to 800 beta) and CMV-specific CDR3s (about 14 alpha, more than 200 beta) and searched for them in the repertoires. Random subsampling to size-matched repertoires demonstrated that the decreased diversity in patients did not result from their lower sequence numbers. TCRdb passed the public sequencing reads through fastp at Q25 and MiXCR, retaining productive beta sequences. Rows with a matching CDR3 protein are joined into one entry that keeps the most common DNA and genes. These V and J calls derive from TCRdb rather than the authors' analysis. The sample includes roughly 13,000 distinct CDR3 sequences, with approximately 10% observed a single time. The top ten clones comprise about 6% of the sample.

This clonotype has at least ten counts. The clone's antigen remains unknown. Base qualities are not at hand, and no much larger clone is one base apart. The paper's findings and limits, for the study overall: Unequal numbers of distinct sequences between patients and controls complicated comparisons, and size-matching overweighted rare events from HIV-infected data. Significantly higher mean Gini indices were seen in HIV-infected repertoires than in controls, possibly reflecting oligoclonality. In the samples, alpha-beta chain pairing was left undetermined. Only sixteen HIV-infected individuals were processed, which the authors considered a major limit on how widely the findings apply. Compared with controls, HIV-infected patients showed significantly different mean usage of eight alpha and eight beta V genes. The study did not determine donor HLA types. During therapy, HIV-associated CDR3s significantly decreased in frequency, while CMV-associated CDR3s did not change significantly, though most became more frequent. Alpha-chain CDR3s from MAIT cells appeared at high frequency in healthy controls but were severely depleted in HIV+ repertoires. Slight age and sex profile differences between the study cohorts did not explain the observed diversity differences. The apparent post-therapy recovery of the Gini index in HIV-infected patients was not reproduced in size-matched repertoire data. Sequencing depth was restricted by the use of whole blood, which also prevented the dynamics of distinct T-cell subpopulations from being separated. By Jaccard index and by the count of highly shared sequences, healthy controls shared more CDR3s between individuals than HIV+ patients did. Compared with untreated HIV+ repertoires, healthy control repertoires had roughly threefold more distinct CDR3s and a higher Shannon diversity.

Specimen: blood. This TCR was recovered from an adult in good health. The chain joins TRBV6-2 or TRBV6-3 to TRBJ2-3, with TRBD2 perhaps the D gene, on 6 matching bases. The nucleotide sequence reads TGTGCCAGCATCGGGGGAGGAACTAGCACAGATACGCAGTATTTT. This is translated as CASIGGGTSTDTQYF.